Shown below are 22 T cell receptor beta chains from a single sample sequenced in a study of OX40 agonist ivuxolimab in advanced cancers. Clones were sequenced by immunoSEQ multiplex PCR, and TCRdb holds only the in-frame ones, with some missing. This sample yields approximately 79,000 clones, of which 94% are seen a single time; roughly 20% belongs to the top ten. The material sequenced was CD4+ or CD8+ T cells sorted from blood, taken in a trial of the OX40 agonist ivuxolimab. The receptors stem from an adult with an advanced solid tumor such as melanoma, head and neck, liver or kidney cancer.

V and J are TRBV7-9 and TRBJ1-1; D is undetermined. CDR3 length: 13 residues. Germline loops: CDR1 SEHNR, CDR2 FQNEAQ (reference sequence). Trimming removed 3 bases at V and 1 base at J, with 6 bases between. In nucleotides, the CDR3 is TGTGCCAGCAGCTTCCCGGCGAACACTGAAGCTTTCTTT. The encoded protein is CASSFPANTEAFF. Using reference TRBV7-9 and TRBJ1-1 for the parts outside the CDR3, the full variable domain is DTGVSQNPRHKITKRGQNVTFRCDPISEHNRLYWYRQTLGQGPEFLTYFQNEAQLEKSRLLSDRFSAERPKGSFSTLEIQRTEQGDSAMYLCASSFPANTEAFFGQGTRLTVV.

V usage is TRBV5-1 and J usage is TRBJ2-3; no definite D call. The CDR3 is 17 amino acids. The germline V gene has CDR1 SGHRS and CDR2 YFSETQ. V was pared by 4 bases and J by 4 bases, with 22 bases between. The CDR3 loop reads CASSPLVSQSWADTQYF. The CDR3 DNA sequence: TGCGCCAGCAGCCCCCTCGTTAGCCAGTCTTGGGCAGATACGCAGTATTTT. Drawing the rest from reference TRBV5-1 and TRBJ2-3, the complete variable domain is KAGVTQTPRYLIKTRGQQVTLSCSPISGHRSVSWYQQTPGQGLQFLFEYFSETQRNKGNFPGRFSGRQFSNSRSEMNVSTLELGDSALYLCASSPLVSQSWADTQYFGPGTRLTVL.

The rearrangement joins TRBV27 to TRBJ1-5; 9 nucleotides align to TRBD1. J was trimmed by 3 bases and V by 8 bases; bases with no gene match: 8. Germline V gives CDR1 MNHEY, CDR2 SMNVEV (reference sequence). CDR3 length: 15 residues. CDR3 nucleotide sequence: TGTGCCAGCGGCTGGAGACAGGGGGACAATCAGCCCCAGCATTTT. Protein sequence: CASGWRQGDNQPQHF.

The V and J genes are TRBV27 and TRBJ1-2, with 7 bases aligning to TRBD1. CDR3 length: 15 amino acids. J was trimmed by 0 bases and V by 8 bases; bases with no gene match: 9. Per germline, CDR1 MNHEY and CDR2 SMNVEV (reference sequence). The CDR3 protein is CASRAGTATNYGYTF. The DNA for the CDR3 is TGTGCCAGCCGGGCGGGGACAGCGACTAACTATGGCTACACCTTC.

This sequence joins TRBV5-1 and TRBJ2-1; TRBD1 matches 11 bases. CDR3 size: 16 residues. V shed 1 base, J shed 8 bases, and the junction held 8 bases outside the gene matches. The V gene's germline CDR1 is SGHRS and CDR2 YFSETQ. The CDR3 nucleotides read TGCGCCAGCAGCTTGTTACCGGGACAGGGGGTCCATGAGCAGTTCTTC. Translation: CASSLLPGQGVHEQFF.

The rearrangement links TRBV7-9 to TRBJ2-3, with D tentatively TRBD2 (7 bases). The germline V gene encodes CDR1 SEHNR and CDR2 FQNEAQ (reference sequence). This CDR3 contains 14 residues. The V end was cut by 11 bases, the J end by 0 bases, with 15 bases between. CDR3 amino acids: CAGGGALSTDTQYF. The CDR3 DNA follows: TGTGCCGGAGGGGGGGCCCTAAGCACAGATACGCAGTATTTT. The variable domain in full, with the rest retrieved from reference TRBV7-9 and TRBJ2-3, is DTGVSQNPRHKITKRGQNVTFRCDPISEHNRLYWYRQTLGQGPEFLTYFQNEAQLEKSRLLSDRFSAERPKGSFSTLEIQRTEQGDSAMYLCAGGGALSTDTQYFGPGTRLTVL.

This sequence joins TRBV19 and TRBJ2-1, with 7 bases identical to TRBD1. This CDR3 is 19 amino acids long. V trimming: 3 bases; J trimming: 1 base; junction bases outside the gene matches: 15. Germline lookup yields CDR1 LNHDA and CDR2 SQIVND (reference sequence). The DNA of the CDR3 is TGTGCCAGTAGTATCGGTAGAGGGGGACAGCTAAGATCCTACAATGAGCAGTTCTTC. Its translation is CASSIGRGGQLRSYNEQFF.

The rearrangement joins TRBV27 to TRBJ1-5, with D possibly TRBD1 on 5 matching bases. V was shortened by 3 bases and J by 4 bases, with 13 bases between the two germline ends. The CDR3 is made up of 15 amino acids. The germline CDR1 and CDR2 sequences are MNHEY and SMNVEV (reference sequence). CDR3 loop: CASSLGRSFNQPQHF. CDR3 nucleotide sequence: TGTGCCAGCAGTTTGGGACGGAGCTTTAATCAGCCCCAGCATTTT.

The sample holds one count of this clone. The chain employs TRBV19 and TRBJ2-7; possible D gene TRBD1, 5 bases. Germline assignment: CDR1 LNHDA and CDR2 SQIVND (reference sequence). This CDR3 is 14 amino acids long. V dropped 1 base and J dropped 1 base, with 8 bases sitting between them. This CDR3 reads CASSIGRASYEQYF. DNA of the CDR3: TGTGCCAGTAGTATAGGCAGGGCGTCCTACGAGCAGTACTTC.

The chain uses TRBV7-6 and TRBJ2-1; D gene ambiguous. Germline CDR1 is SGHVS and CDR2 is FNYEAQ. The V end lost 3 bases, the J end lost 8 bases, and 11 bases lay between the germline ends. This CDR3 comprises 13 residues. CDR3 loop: CASSFGGAYEQFF. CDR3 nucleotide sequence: TGTGCCAGCAGCTTCGGTGGAGCCTATGAGCAGTTCTTC.

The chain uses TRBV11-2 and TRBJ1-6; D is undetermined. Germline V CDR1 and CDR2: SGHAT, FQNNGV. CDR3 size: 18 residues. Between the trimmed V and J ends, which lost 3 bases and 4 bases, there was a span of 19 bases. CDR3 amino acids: CASSFYVTDDKYNSPLHF. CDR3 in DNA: TGTGCCAGCAGCTTCTACGTTACAGATGACAAATATAATTCACCCCTCCACTTT.

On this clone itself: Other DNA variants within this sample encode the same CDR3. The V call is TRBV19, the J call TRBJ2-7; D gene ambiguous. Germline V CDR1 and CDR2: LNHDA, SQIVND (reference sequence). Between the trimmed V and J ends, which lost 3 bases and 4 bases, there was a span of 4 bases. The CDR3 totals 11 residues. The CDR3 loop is CASSMGYEQYF. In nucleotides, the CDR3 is TGTGCCAGTAGTATGGGGTACGAGCAGTACTTC.

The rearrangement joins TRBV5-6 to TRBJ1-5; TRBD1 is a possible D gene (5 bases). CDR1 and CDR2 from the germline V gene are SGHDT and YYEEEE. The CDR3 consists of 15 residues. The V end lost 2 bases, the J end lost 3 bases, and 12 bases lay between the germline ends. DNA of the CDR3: TGTGCCAGCAGCTTCGGGACGGACTACAATCAGCCCCAGCATTTT. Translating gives CASSFGTDYNQPQHF.

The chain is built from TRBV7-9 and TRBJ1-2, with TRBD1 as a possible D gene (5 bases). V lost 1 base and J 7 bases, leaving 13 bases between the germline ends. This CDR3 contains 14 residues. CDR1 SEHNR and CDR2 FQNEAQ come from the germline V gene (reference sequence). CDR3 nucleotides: TGTGCCAGCAGCTTAGTACTGGGGGATCCTGGCTACACCTTC. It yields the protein CASSLVLGDPGYTF.

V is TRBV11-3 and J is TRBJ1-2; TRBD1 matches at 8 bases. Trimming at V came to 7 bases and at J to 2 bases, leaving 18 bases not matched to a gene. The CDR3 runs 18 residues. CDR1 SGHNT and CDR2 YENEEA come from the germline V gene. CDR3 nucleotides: TGTGCCAGCACCCTTCCCCGGCCCATCCAGGGGGCGAACTATGGCTACACCTTC. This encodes CASTLPRPIQGANYGYTF.

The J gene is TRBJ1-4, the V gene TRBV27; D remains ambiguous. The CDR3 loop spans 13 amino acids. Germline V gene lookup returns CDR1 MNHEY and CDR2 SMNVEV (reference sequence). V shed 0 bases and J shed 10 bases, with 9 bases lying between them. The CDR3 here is CASSLSPPAKLFF. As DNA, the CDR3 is TGTGCCAGCAGTTTATCGCCCCCGGCAAAACTGTTTTTT.

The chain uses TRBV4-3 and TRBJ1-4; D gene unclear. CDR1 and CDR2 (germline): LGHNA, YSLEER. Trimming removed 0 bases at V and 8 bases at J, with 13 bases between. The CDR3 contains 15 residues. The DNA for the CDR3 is TGCGCCAGCAGCCAAGATCACGGGGTGGAGGAAAAACTGTTTTTT. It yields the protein CASSQDHGVEEKLFF.

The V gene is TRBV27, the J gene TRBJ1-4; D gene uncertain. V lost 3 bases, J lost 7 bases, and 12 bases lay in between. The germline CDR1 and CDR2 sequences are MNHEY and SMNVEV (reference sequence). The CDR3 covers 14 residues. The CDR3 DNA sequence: TGTGCCAGCAGTTTCGGATCCCTGGGTGAAAAACTGTTTTTT. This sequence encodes CASSFGSLGEKLFF.

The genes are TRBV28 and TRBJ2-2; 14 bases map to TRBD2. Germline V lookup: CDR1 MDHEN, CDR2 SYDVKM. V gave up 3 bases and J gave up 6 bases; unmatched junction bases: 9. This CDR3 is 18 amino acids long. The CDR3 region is CASSLAAVGLAGAGELFF. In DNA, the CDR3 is TGTGCCAGCAGTTTGGCTGCAGTGGGACTAGCGGGAGCCGGGGAGCTGTTTTTT.

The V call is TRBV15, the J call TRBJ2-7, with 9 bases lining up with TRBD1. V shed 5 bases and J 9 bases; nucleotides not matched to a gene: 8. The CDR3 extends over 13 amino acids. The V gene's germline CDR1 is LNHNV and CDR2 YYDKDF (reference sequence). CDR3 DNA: TGTGCCACCAGCGGACAGGGGACCCTGGGGCAGTACTTC. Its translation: CATSGQGTLGQYF.

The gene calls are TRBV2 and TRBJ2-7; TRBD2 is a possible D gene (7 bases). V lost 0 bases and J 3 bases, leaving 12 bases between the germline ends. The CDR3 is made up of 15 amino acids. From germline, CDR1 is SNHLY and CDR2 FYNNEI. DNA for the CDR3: TGTGCCAGCAGTGAAGCGGCGGGGGCCGGCTACGAGCAGTACTTC. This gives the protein CASSEAAGAGYEQYF.

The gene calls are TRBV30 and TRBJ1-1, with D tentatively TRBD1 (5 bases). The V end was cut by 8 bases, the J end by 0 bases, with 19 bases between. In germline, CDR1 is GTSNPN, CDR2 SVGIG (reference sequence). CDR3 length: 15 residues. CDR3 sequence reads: CAGEPGLQMNTEAFF. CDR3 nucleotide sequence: TGTGCCGGGGAACCGGGACTCCAAATGAACACTGAAGCTTTCTTT.